This T cell receptor beta chain was captured in a study of CD8 T cells in ankylosing spondylitis (dated by TCRdb to about 2017). Broadly, across the study: The study profiled T cell receptor beta repertoires in healthy donors and ankylosing spondylitis patients to find disease-linked TCR variants. In total, the full study cohort was made up of nearly 110 healthy donors and some 26 ankylosing spondylitis patients. Peripheral blood samples were taken, and synovial fluid was additionally collected from ankylosing spondylitis patients.

In its sample, this clonotype was seen many times. No antigen is known for it. Per-nucleotide qualities are absent, and no much larger clonotype sits a single base away. The study at large found these results: The disease-linked clones were reported to be significantly enriched in matched synovial fluid samples from ankylosing spondylitis patients. In peripheral blood, the disease-linked clones were found at relatively low frequencies and had a CD8+ phenotype. A TCR beta motif made up of several highly homologous amino acid variants appeared to be characteristic of blood from ankylosing spondylitis patients. Some motif variants were previously reported in synovial fluid and blood of reactive arthritis patients, suggesting common disease-initiation mechanisms.

CDR1 and CDR2, looked up from the germline V gene (reference sequence), are SEHNR and FQNEAQ. The germline ends are 18 bases apart after V is trimmed by 3 bases and J by 9 bases. Inclusive of the bounding cysteine and phenylalanine, the CDR3 is 15 residues long. The DNA shown is the 45-base CDR3, in frame from base 1. Sequencing relied on an Illumina HiSeq 2500. TCR beta libraries were prepared by quantitative 5'-RACE with molecular barcodes. As for the original processing: A new computational method, built on a probabilistic model of VDJ rearrangement, was used to identify disease-linked TCR variants. The raw public reads went through TCRdb reprocessing: fastp at Q25, MiXCR clone calling, in-frame beta chains kept. CDR3 protein duplicates are merged, each entry listing the most common genes and DNA. TCRdb's processing, not the authors' own work, is the source of the V and J calls. The sample table records 150,000 to 200,000 distinct CDR3 sequences; roughly 10% of these occur just once. The top ten hold more than 12% of the sample.

Sample: blood, either unsorted or a sorted T cell fraction (not recorded which). The chain is assembled from TRBV7-9 and TRBJ2-1, with TRBD2 as a weak D call on 6 bases. This receptor was obtained from a female donor with ankylosing spondylitis or in good health (not recorded which). The DNA is as follows: TGTGCCAGCAGCTTGCCGGGACTTTCAGGAATTGAGCAGTTCTTC. Its amino acids are CASSLPGLSGIEQFF.